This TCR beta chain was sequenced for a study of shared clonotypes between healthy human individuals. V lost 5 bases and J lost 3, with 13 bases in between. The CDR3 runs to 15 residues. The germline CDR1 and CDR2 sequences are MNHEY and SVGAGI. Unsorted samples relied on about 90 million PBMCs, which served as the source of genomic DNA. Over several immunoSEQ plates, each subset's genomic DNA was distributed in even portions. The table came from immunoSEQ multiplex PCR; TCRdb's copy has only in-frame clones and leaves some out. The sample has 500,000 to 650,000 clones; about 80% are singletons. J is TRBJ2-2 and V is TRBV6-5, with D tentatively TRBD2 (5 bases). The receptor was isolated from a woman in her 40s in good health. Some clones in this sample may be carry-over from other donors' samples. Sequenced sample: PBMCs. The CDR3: CASSASRRDTGELFF. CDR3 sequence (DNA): TGTGCCAGCAGTGCTTCTAGGCGGGACACCGGGGAGCTGTTTTTT.